This TCR beta chain emerged from a study of blood T cell repertoires in COVID-19. This clone counts as medium-sized. Deletions cut 1 base from V and 4 bases from J, with 8 bases between. The CDR3 length is 14 residues. Germline V gives CDR1 MGHDK, CDR2 SYGVNS. Data came from immunoSEQ multiplex PCR; TCRdb stores just in-frame clones and leaves some out. The sample comprises 61,000 or so clones, around 88% of which are singletons, and approximately 18% rests with the top ten. The origin of this receptor is a woman of 80 years or more with active COVID-19. The chain combines TRBV25-1 with TRBJ2-1; D unresolved. Sequenced input: peripheral blood. The CDR3 loop is CASSESYSYNEQFF. Written as DNA, the CDR3 is TGTGCCAGCAGTGAATCCTACAGTTACAATGAGCAGTTCTTC.